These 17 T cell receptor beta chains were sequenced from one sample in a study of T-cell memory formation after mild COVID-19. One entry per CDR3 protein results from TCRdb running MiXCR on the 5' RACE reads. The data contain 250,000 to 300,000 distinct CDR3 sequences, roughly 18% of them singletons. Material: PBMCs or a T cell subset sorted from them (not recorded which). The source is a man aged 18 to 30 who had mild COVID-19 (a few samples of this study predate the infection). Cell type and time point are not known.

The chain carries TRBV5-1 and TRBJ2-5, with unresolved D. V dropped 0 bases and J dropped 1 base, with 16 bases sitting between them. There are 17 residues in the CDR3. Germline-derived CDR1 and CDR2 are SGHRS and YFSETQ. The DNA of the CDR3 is TGCGCCAGCAGCTTGGCCATCAATGAGAGGAGCCAAGAGACCCAGTACTTC. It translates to CASSLAINERSQETQYF.

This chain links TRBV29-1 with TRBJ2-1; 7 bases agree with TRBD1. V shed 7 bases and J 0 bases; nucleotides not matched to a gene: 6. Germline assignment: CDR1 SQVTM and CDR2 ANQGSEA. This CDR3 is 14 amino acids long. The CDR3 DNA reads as TGCAGCGCCTTCCGGGACAGCTCCTACAATGAGCAGTTCTTC. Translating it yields CSAFRDSSYNEQFF.

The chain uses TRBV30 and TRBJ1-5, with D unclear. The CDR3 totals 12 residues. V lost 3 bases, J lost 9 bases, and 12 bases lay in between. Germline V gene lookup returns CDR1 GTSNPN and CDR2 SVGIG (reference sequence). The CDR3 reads CAWSRLRGPQHF. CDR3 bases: TGTGCCTGGAGCAGGCTACGAGGGCCCCAGCATTTT.

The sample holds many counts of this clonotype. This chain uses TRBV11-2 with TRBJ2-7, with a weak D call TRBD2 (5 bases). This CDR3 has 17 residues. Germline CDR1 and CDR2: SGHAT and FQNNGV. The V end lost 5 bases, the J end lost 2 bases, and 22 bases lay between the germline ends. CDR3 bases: TGTGCCAGCAGCCCCATCTCGGGAAGGGCCGTGACCTACGAGCAGTACTTC. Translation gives CASSPISGRAVTYEQYF.

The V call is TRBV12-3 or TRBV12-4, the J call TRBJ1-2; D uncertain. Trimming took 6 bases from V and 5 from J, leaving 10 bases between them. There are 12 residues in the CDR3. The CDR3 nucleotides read TGTGCCAGCAGCATCGACAATTATGGCTACACCTTC. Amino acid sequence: CASSIDNYGYTF.

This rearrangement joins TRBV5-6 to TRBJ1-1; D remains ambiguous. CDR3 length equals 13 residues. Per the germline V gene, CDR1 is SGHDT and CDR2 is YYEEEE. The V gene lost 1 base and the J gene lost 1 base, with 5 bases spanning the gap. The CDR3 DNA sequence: TGTGCCAGCAGCTTGATATCGAACACTGAAGCTTTCTTT. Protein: CASSLISNTEAFF.

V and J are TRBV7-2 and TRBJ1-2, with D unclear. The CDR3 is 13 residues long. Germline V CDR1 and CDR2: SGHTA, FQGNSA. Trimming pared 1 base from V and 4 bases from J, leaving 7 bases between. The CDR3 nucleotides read TGTGCCAGCAGCTTAGTTACCGTCTATGGCTACACCTTC. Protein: CASSLVTVYGYTF.

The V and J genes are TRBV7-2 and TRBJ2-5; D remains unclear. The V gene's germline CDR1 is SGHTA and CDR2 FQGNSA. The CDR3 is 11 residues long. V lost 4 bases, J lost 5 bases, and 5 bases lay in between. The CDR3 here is CASSSYETQYF. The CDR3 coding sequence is TGTGCCAGCAGCTCTTACGAGACCCAGTACTTC.

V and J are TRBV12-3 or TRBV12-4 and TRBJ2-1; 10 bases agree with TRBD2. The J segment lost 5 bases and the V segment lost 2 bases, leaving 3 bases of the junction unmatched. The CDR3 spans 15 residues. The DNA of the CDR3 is TGTGCCAGCAGTTTATGGACTAGCGGCGACAATGAGCAGTTCTTC. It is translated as CASSLWTSGDNEQFF.

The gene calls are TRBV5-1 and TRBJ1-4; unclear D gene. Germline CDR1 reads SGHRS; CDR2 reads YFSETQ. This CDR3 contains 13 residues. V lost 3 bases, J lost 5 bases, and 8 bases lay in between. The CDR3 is CASSSIPNEKLFF. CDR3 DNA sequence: TGCGCCAGCAGCTCCATCCCCAATGAAAAACTGTTTTTT.

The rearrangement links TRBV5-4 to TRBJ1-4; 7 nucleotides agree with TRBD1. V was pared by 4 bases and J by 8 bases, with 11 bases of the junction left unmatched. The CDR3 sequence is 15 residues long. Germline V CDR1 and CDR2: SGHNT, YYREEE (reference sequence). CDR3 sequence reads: CASSLRRQGREKLFF. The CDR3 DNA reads TGTGCCAGCAGCCTAAGACGACAGGGAAGGGAAAAACTGTTTTTT.

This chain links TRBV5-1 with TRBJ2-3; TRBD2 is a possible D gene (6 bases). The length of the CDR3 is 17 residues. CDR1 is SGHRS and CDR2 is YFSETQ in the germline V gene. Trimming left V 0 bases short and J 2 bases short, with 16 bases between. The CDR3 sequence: CASSLVGRQRITDTQYF. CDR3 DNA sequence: TGCGCCAGCAGCTTGGTGGGGAGGCAGAGGATCACAGATACGCAGTATTTT.

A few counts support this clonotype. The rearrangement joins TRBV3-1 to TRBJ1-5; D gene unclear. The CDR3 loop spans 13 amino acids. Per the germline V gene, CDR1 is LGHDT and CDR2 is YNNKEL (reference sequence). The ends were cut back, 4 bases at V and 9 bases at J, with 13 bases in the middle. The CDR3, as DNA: TGTGCCAGCAGCCGCACTTTAACTGGGCCCCAGCATTTT. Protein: CASSRTLTGPQHF.

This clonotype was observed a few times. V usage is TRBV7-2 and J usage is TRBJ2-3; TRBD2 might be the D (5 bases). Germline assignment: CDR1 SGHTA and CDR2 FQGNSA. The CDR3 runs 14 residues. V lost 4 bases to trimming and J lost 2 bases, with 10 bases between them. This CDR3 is CASSSDFYTDTQYF. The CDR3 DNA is TGTGCCAGCAGCTCGGACTTCTACACAGATACGCAGTATTTT.

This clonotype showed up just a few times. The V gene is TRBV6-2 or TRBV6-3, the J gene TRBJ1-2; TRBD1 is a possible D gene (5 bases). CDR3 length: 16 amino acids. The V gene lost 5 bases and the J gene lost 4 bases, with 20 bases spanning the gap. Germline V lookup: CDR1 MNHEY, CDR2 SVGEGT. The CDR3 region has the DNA TGTGCCAGCAGTGCTCCCGGGACCTCACGGCGCTATGGCTACACCTTC. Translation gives CASSAPGTSRRYGYTF.

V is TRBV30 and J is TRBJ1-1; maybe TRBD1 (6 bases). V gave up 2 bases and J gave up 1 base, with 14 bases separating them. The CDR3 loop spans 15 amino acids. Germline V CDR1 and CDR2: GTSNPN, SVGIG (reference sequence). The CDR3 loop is CAWSYPDSSNTEAFF. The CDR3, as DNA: TGTGCCTGGAGTTACCCGGACAGTTCGAACACTGAAGCTTTCTTT.

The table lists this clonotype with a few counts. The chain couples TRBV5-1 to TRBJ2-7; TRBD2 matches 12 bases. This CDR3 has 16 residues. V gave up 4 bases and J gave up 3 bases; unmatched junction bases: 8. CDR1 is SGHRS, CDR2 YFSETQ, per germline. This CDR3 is CASSISSGGVIYEQYF. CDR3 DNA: TGCGCCAGCAGCATCTCTAGCGGGGGGGTGATCTACGAGCAGTACTTC.